This TCR beta chain was captured by sequencing in a study of T-cell reconstitution after alpha-beta-depleted transplantation in children. This clonotype was seen ten or more times. Germline CDR1 is WNHNN and CDR2 is SYGVQD (reference sequence). The CDR3 loop spans 14 amino acids. V lost 0 bases and J 5 bases, leaving 10 bases between the germline ends. Unique molecular identifiers were incorporated into the prepared TCRbeta library. TCRdb processed the PCR reads anew with MiXCR; each CDR3 protein has one entry. Among 200,000 to 250,000 distinct CDR3 sequences listed, around 9.5% were seen once. The sample was PBMCs from the stem cell graft donor, taken from the stem cell graft. The TCR comes from a human donor who donated a stem cell graft to a child with acute lymphoblastic leukemia. The chain combines TRBV10-1 with TRBJ2-5, with D hard to call. The CDR3 reads CASSESELLETQYF. The CDR3 region has the DNA TGCGCCAGCAGTGAGTCCGAGTTGCTCGAGACCCAGTACTTC.